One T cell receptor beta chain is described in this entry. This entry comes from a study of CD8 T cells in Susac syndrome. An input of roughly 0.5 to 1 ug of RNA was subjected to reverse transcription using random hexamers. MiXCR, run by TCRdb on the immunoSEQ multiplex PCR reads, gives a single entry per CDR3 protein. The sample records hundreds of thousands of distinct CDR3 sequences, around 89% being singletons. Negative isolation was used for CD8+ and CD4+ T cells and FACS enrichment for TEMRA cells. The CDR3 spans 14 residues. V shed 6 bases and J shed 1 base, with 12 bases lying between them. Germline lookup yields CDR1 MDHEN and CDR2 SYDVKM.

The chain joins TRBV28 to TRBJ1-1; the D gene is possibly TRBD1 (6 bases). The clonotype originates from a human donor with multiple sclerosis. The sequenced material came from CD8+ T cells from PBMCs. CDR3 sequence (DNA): TGTGCCAGCAGGGCGGGGGGCGAGAACACTGAAGCTTTCTTT. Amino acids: CASRAGGENTEAFF. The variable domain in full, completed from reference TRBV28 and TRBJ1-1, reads DVKVTQSSRYLVKRTGEKVFLECVQDMDHENMFWYRQDPGLGLRLIYFSYDVKMKEKGDIPEGYSVSREKKERFSLILESASTNQTSMYLCASRAGGENTEAFFGQGTRLTVV.